A selection of T cell receptor beta chains follows, all from one sample in a study of beta chain features in type 1 diabetes. Only in-frame clones appear in the TCRdb table, and some are missing; sequencing was by immunoSEQ multiplex PCR. The table lists 500,000 to 800,000 clones, around 11% of them singletons. The sample taken for sequencing was naive CD4+ T cells from blood. The receptors were sampled from a man aged 30 to 39 with type 1 diabetes. CDR3s include the opening cysteine and the closing phenylalanine or tryptophan. The D gene is left open where the match is weak. Rows may omit the clone size; those that give it use once, few, many or a size class.

TRBV5-4	few	-	TRBJ1-2	14	TGTGCCAGCAGCCCTGGGGGAACAGGGCTTGGCTACACCTTC	CASSPGGTGLGYTF
TRBV28	-	-	TRBJ2-7	14	TGTGCCAGCAGTTTGACCCATTCAACCTACGAGCAGTACTTC	CASSLTHSTYEQYF
TRBV29-1	few	TRBD1	TRBJ1-5	14	TGCAGCGCCTGGACAGGCTATAGCAATCAGCCCCAGCATTTT	CSAWTGYSNQPQHF
TRBV5-4	-	-	TRBJ2-3	13	TGTGCCAGCAGCCCCCGAACAGCTTCAGGGCAGTATTTT	CASSPRTASGQYF
TRBV5-4	few	-	TRBJ2-6	14	TGTGCCAGTAGCGGCGGCTCTGGGGCCAACGTCCTGACTTTC	CASSGGSGANVLTF
TRBV29-1	-	TRBD1	TRBJ2-3	15	TGCAGCGTTGAGGCGGGACAGGGCATTGGGGATACGCAGTATTTT	CSVEAGQGIGDTQYF
TRBV2	few	TRBD1	TRBJ1-4	14	TGTGCCAGCAGGAACGGAGGGGGCAATGAAAAACTGTTTTTT	CASRNGGGNEKLFF
TRBV29-1	few	-	TRBJ1-2	10	TGCAGCGTTGGCGGCTATGGCTACACCTTC	CSVGGYGYTF
TRBV7-2	-	TRBD2	TRBJ2-2	15	TGTGCCAGCAACCCGGACCTAGCGGGGACCGGGGAGCTGTTTTTT	CASNPDLAGTGELFF
TRBV7-9	-	-	TRBJ2-1	15	TGTGCCAGCAGCTTGCGGGGCACCTCCTACAATGAGCAGTTCTTC	CASSLRGTSYNEQFF
TRBV6-6	-	-	TRBJ1-2	13	TGTGCCAGCAGTTACGTGGGGCAGGATGGCTACACCTTC	CASSYVGQDGYTF